The 29 T cell receptor beta chains in this list originate from one sample, sequenced in a study of preoperative IRX-2 immunotherapy in early breast cancer. Sequencing used immunoSEQ multiplex PCR; TCRdb keeps in-frame clones, though not all of them. The table lists more than 35,000 clones, roughly 77% of them singletons, with 1% to 1.5% in the top ten. The treatment here: preoperative locoregional IRX-2 cytokine immunotherapy. Sequencing used tumor tissue, obtained after IRX-2 immunotherapy. These receptors all come from a human donor with breast cancer.

The chain has TRBV6-8 and TRBJ1-1; no clear D. Germline V CDR1 and CDR2: MNHGY, SAAAGT. This CDR3 has 13 residues. Trimming shortened V by 4 bases and J by 1 base, and 7 bases separated the two germline ends. The CDR3: CASSSQQNTEAFF. In DNA, the CDR3 is TGTGCCAGCAGTTCACAGCAGAACACTGAAGCTTTCTTT.

V gene TRBV6-8 combines with J gene TRBJ2-3, with 13 bases lining up with TRBD2. This CDR3 region has 15 residues. V lost 4 bases and J lost 3; bases outside the gene matches: 1. The germline gives CDR1 MNHGY, CDR2 SAAAGT. CDR3 amino acids: CASSWTSGRTDTQYF. The DNA of the CDR3 is TGTGCCAGCAGTTGGACTAGCGGGAGAACAGATACGCAGTATTTT.

With regard to this clone: This CDR3 is also generated by other DNA sequences in the sample. V gene TRBV19 combines with J gene TRBJ1-1; D perhaps matches TRBD1 (5 bases). Germline CDR1 reads LNHDA; CDR2 reads SQIVND (reference sequence). The V and J ends lost 9 bases and 0 bases respectively, with 11 bases between them. This CDR3 is built from 13 residues. The CDR3 sequence: CASRQSLNTEAFF. The CDR3 DNA is TGTGCCAGCCGACAGAGTCTGAACACTGAAGCTTTCTTT.

V and J are TRBV30 and TRBJ2-7; 8 nucleotides line up with TRBD2. CDR3 size: 13 residues. Trimming removed 1 base from V and 7 bases from J; junction bases left unmatched: 6. Germline loops: CDR1 GTSNPN, CDR2 SVGIG (reference sequence). Here the CDR3 DNA reads TGTGCCTGGAGTGCCCCGGGGGGGGATGAGCAGTACTTC. Its translation: CAWSAPGGDEQYF.

The chain combines TRBV11-3 with TRBJ1-5, with D possibly matching TRBD1 (5 bases). CDR1 is SGHNT and CDR2 is YENEEA in the germline V gene. The CDR3 covers 16 residues. Trimming cost V 3 bases and J 2 bases, with 14 bases left between them. The CDR3 DNA sequence: TGTGCCAGCAGCTTCCAAGACAGCTCAGGCAATCAGCCCCAGCATTTT. It yields the protein CASSFQDSSGNQPQHF.

The rearrangement uses TRBV30 and TRBJ2-2; D is perhaps TRBD2 (6 bases). The CDR3 extends over 13 amino acids. The germline V and J ends were trimmed by 2 bases and 6 bases, with 10 bases remaining between them. Germline CDR1 is GTSNPN and CDR2 is SVGIG (reference sequence). CDR3 amino acids: CAWSTRLAGELFF. CDR3 sequence (DNA): TGTGCCTGGAGTACTAGACTAGCCGGGGAGCTGTTTTTT.

The CDR3: CASSFYRLAHTDTQYF. The CDR3, as DNA: TGCGCCAGCAGCTTTTATCGACTAGCACACACAGATACGCAGTATTTT. This rearrangement joins TRBV5-1 to TRBJ2-3; 7 bases are shared with TRBD2. With V trimmed by 2 bases and J by 2 bases, 8 bases remained unmatched. The CDR3 extends over 16 amino acids. Germline V gives CDR1 SGHRS, CDR2 YFSETQ.

This chain connects TRBV7-1 to TRBJ1-4, with a weak D call TRBD1 (5 bases). TRBV7-1 is an ORF for which the function is uncertain. V was clipped by 3 bases and J by 8 bases, with 13 bases between them. The CDR3 sequence is 14 residues long. The CDR3 here is CASSSLGGPEKLFF. DNA of the CDR3: TGTGCCAGCAGCTCCCTCGGGGGTCCAGAAAAACTGTTTTTT.

The chain carries TRBV6-8 and TRBJ1-6; possible D gene TRBD1, 6 bases. The CDR3 contains 13 residues. Germline loops: CDR1 MNHGY, CDR2 SAAAGT. The V gene lost 6 bases and the J gene lost 8 bases, with 11 bases spanning the gap. The CDR3 sequence is CASREDSYSPLHF. CDR3 nucleotides: TGTGCCAGCAGAGAGGACAGTTATTCACCCCTCCACTTT.

The CDR3 here is CASSFAPNNEQFF. CDR3 in DNA: TGTGCCAGCAGCTTTGCGCCGAATAATGAGCAGTTCTTC. This rearrangement joins TRBV7-2 to TRBJ2-1; D not certain. CDR1 is SGHTA and CDR2 is FQGNSA in the germline V gene. The CDR3 totals 13 residues. Trimming cost V 3 bases and J 7 bases, with 10 bases left between them. The whole variable domain, remainder taken from reference TRBV7-2 and TRBJ2-1, is GAGVSQSPSNKVTEKGKDVELRCDPISGHTALYWYRQSLGQGLEFLIYFQGNSAPDKSGLPSDRFSAERTGGSVSTLTIQRTQQEDSAVYLCASSFAPNNEQFFGPGTRLTVL.

The chain links TRBV11-3 to TRBJ2-2; 7 positions match TRBD2. V lost 5 bases to trimming and J lost 6 bases; unmatched junction nucleotides: 9. This CDR3 has 15 amino acids. The germline CDR1 and CDR2 sequences are SGHNT and YENEEA. CDR3 in amino acids: CASSRDYLWAGELFF. The CDR3 DNA follows: TGTGCCAGCAGCAGGGACTACCTTTGGGCCGGGGAGCTGTTTTTT. The whole variable domain, filled in from reference TRBV11-3 and TRBJ2-2, reads EAGVVQSPRYKIIEKKQPVAFWCNPISGHNTLYWYLQNLGQGPELLIRYENEEAVDDSQLPKDRFSAERLKGVDSTLKIQPAELGDSAVYLCASSRDYLWAGELFFGEGSRLTVL.

The chain uses TRBV6-8 and TRBJ2-7; maybe TRBD1 (6 bases). The V gene lost 6 bases and the J gene lost 3 bases, with 18 bases spanning the gap. The CDR3 extends over 15 amino acids. In germline, CDR1 is MNHGY, CDR2 SAAAGT. The CDR3 reads CASRPPGTPIYEQYF. CDR3 nucleotides: TGTGCCAGCAGACCACCCGGGACACCTATCTACGAGCAGTACTTC.

The V call is TRBV18, the J call TRBJ1-1, with a weak D call TRBD1 (5 bases). The CDR3 spans 13 residues. Per germline, CDR1 KGHSH and CDR2 LQKENI. V dropped 0 bases and J dropped 8 bases, with 10 bases sitting between them. DNA of the CDR3: TGTGCCAGCTCACCACCGGGCAGGGCCGAAGCTTTCTTT. This codes for CASSPPGRAEAFF.

This clone was counted a single time. The chain couples TRBV19 to TRBJ1-4; D remains unclear. The CDR3 extends over 17 amino acids. Trimming cost V 0 bases and J 4 bases, with 15 bases left between them. The V gene's germline CDR1 is LNHDA and CDR2 SQIVND (reference sequence). The CDR3 DNA follows: TGTGCCAGTAGTATAGACGGAGGCAGCGGATTTAATGAAAAACTGTTTTTT. The encoded protein is CASSIDGGSGFNEKLFF.

This clone was seen only once. The chain links TRBV19 to TRBJ1-5; 9 nucleotides align to TRBD1. CDR3 length: 14 amino acids. Germline V lookup: CDR1 LNHDA, CDR2 SQIVND (reference sequence). Trimming at V came to 6 bases and at J to 2 bases, leaving 2 bases not matched to a gene. CDR3 nucleotides: TGTGCCAGTAGACAGGGGGCGGGCAATCAGCCCCAGCATTTT. Its protein product is CASRQGAGNQPQHF.

This rearrangement joins TRBV10-2 to TRBJ2-5; D tentatively fits TRBD1 or TRBD2 (5 bases each). Trimming stripped 10 bases from V and 0 bases from J, with 15 bases between. The CDR3 length is 14 residues. CDR1 and CDR2 (germline): WSHSY, SAAADI. As DNA, the CDR3 is TGCGCCAACCGGGACGCCCCCTACCAAGAGACCCAGTACTTC. It codes for CANRDAPYQETQYF.

This chain uses TRBV7-8 with TRBJ2-3; D ambiguous. The germline CDR1 and CDR2 sequences are SGHVS and FQNEAQ. V lost 3 bases and J lost 0, with 16 bases in between. The CDR3 sequence is 17 residues long. CDR3 coding DNA: TGTGCCAGCAGCTTGGCCGTTAGCTCCACTAGCACAGATACGCAGTATTTT. Its translation is CASSLAVSSTSTDTQYF. Together with reference TRBV7-8 and TRBJ2-3, the CDR3 gives the full variable domain: GAGVSQSPRYKVAKRGQDVALRCDPISGHVSLFWYQQALGQGPEFLTYFQNEAQLDKSGLPSDRFFAERPEGSVSTLKIQRTQQEDSAVYLCASSLAVSSTSTDTQYFGPGTRLTVL.

The chain joins TRBV19 to TRBJ1-2; D not resolved. Trimming removed 6 bases from V and 4 bases from J, with 12 bases in between. This CDR3 has 13 amino acids. CDR1 is LNHDA, CDR2 SQIVND, per germline (reference sequence). The CDR3 sequence is CASSPGWGYGYTF. DNA of the CDR3: TGTGCCAGTAGCCCGGGCTGGGGCTATGGCTACACCTTC. Based on the CDR3 plus reference TRBV19 and TRBJ1-2, the full variable domain is DGGITQSPKYLFRKEGQNVTLSCEQNLNHDAMYWYRQDPGQGLRLIYYSQIVNDFQKGDIAEGYSVSREKKESFPLTVTSAQKNPTAFYLCASSPGWGYGYTFGSGTRLTVV.

J is TRBJ1-3 and V is TRBV6-8; 7 bases fit TRBD1. This CDR3 has 17 residues. Germline trimming cut 0 bases from V and 5 bases from J; bases unmatched to any gene: 10. Germline-derived CDR1 and CDR2 are MNHGY and SAAAGT. CDR3 coding DNA: TGTGCCAGCAGTTACTCCTCTGGACAGGTGAAAAGAAACACCATATATTTT. It yields the protein CASSYSSGQVKRNTIYF.

This clone was detected a few times. V gene TRBV11-3 combines with J gene TRBJ2-2; 9 bases map to TRBD1. After removal of 5 bases from V and 4 bases from J, the junction contained 5 bases not matched to a gene. This CDR3 is 15 amino acids long. The germline CDR1 and CDR2 sequences are SGHNT and YENEEA. The CDR3 nucleotides read TGTGCCAGCAGCCTCGGACAGGGGACCACCGGGGAGCTGTTTTTT. Protein sequence: CASSLGQGTTGELFF.

This sequence joins TRBV11-3 and TRBJ2-3, with D possibly TRBD1 on 6 matching bases. The V end was cut by 4 bases, the J end by 6 bases, with 20 bases between. CDR3 length equals 16 residues. Looked up from germline, CDR1 is SGHNT and CDR2 is YENEEA. CDR3 in amino acids: CASSYTQGLGSDTQYF. CDR3 nucleotide sequence: TGTGCCAGCAGCTACACACAGGGTTTGGGATCGGATACGCAGTATTTT.

The chain combines TRBV18 with TRBJ1-2, with D possibly being TRBD1 (5 bases). CDR1 and CDR2 from the germline V gene are KGHSH and LQKENI. The CDR3 has 14 amino acids. V was cut by 2 bases and J by 8 bases, with 15 bases left in between. CDR3 sequence reads: CASSPSGPLEGYTF. As DNA, the CDR3 is TGTGCCAGCTCACCATCGGGACCCCTGGAGGGCTACACCTTC.

The chain carries TRBV6-8 and TRBJ2-5; TRBD2 matches at 7 bases. Germline values: CDR1 MNHGY, CDR2 SAAAGT. V dropped 7 bases and J dropped 1; count of bases not matched to a gene: 12. The CDR3 spans 16 residues. The CDR3 region is CASTYWGSGSQETQYF. For the CDR3, the DNA is TGTGCCAGCACCTACTGGGGTAGCGGGTCCCAAGAGACCCAGTACTTC.

The chain recombines TRBV18 with TRBJ2-7, with a weak D call TRBD1 (5 bases). The germline V gene has CDR1 KGHSH and CDR2 LQKENI. The CDR3 spans 13 residues. Trimming took off 0 bases at V and 6 bases at J, with 9 bases between the two ends. The CDR3 DNA follows: TGTGCCAGCTCACCACCCGTCAGGGTCGAGCAGTACTTC. This encodes CASSPPVRVEQYF.

This chain connects TRBV18 to TRBJ2-3; D is tentatively TRBD1 or TRBD2 (5 bases each). The CDR3 length is 15 residues. The germline V gene has CDR1 KGHSH and CDR2 LQKENI. Trimming left V 3 bases short and J 0 bases short, with 10 bases between. CDR3 nucleotides: TGTGCCAGCTCACCGGTCGGGGCTAGCACAGATACGCAGTATTTT. It translates to CASSPVGASTDTQYF.

The rearrangement joins TRBV10-2 to TRBJ1-1; D ambiguous. This CDR3 spans 15 amino acids. V was cut by 0 bases and J by 1 base, with 9 bases left in between. Germline-derived CDR1 and CDR2 are WSHSY and SAAADI. The CDR3 loop reads CASSESKGGNTEAFF. In DNA form, the CDR3 reads TGCGCCAGCAGTGAGTCTAAGGGCGGGAACACTGAAGCTTTCTTT.

The J gene is TRBJ2-4, the V gene TRBV15; 8 positions agree with TRBD2. CDR1 is LNHNV and CDR2 is YYDKDF in the germline V gene (reference sequence). The V segment lost 6 bases and the J segment 1 base; nucleotides outside the gene matches: 14. The CDR3 covers 18 residues. CDR3 DNA sequence: TGTGCCACCAGGCCCCTATCCAGCGGGAGAGATGCCAAAAACATTCAGTACTTC. This codes for CATRPLSSGRDAKNIQYF.

The chain uses TRBV6-9 and TRBJ2-5, with 10 positions matching TRBD2. Germline CDR1 is MNHGY and CDR2 is SVAAGI. The V segment lost 5 bases and the J segment 7 bases; nucleotides outside the gene matches: 10. This CDR3 comprises 15 residues. The CDR3 is CASSDPSSGRWTQYF. In DNA form, the CDR3 reads TGTGCCAGCAGTGACCCCTCTAGCGGGAGATGGACCCAGTACTTC.

The chain joins TRBV5-1 to TRBJ2-5; D is possibly TRBD1 (6 bases). The V gene lost 0 bases and the J gene lost 0 bases, with 9 bases spanning the gap. The CDR3 totals 15 residues. Germline V gene sequence: CDR1 SGHRS, CDR2 YFSETQ. CDR3 amino acids: CASSLEGGYQETQYF. CDR3 coding DNA: TGCGCCAGCAGCTTGGAAGGGGGTTACCAAGAGACCCAGTACTTC.